Each of the 27 T cell receptor beta chains below was sequenced from the same sample in a study of blood T cell repertoires in COVID-19. Sequencing was performed with immunoSEQ multiplex PCR; in TCRdb, only in-frame clones are kept and a portion is missing. The sample lists 95,000 to 150,000 clones, around 70% occurring once. Sequencing was performed on peripheral blood. These receptor sequences come from an elderly man with COVID-19, enrolled during active disease.

This chain links TRBV23-1 with TRBJ1-2; D gene uncertain. TRBV23-1 is an open reading frame, and its role is uncertain. Trimming removed 0 bases at V and 3 bases at J, with 5 bases between. This CDR3 comprises 13 residues. This chain's CDR3 is CASSQSIDYGYTF. As DNA, the CDR3 is TGCGCCAGCAGTCAATCGATAGACTATGGCTACACCTTC.

V and J are TRBV28 and TRBJ2-5, with D unclear. V was shortened by 6 bases and J by 3 bases, with 11 bases between the two germline ends. Germline V gene lookup returns CDR1 MDHEN and CDR2 SYDVKM. The CDR3 runs 13 residues. CDR3 loop: CASRTQSEETQYF. In DNA, the CDR3 is TGTGCCAGCAGAACACAGTCCGAAGAGACCCAGTACTTC.

The V and J genes are TRBV12-3 or TRBV12-4 and TRBJ1-5, with D hard to call. There are 12 residues in the CDR3. Trimming shortened V by 6 bases and J by 5 bases, and 8 bases separated the two germline ends. CDR3 protein: CASSPEDQPQHF. The CDR3 bases are TGTGCCAGCAGCCCTGAGGATCAGCCCCAGCATTTT.

CDR3 DNA: TGTGCCAGCAGTTACGCGAATGAGCAGTTCTTC. It encodes CASSYANEQFF. The rearrangement joins TRBV6-6 to TRBJ2-1; D not certain. V was clipped by 2 bases and J by 7 bases, with 3 bases between them. The length of the CDR3 is 11 residues. Germline V gene sequence: CDR1 MNHNY, CDR2 SVGAGI (reference sequence).

The chain couples TRBV6-5 to TRBJ1-1; D ambiguous. Trimming took off 5 bases at V and 7 bases at J, with 14 bases between the two ends. CDR1 MNHEY and CDR2 SVGAGI come from the germline V gene. There are 13 residues in the CDR3. The CDR3 spells CASSLILRDEAFF. In nucleotides, the CDR3 is TGTGCCAGCAGTCTTATTCTACGGGATGAAGCTTTCTTT.

This chain connects TRBV5-1 to TRBJ2-7, with 8 bases that match TRBD1. CDR1 and CDR2 (germline): SGHRS, YFSETQ. The V and J ends lost 2 bases and 7 bases, in that order; junction bases with no gene match: 5. The CDR3 totals 13 residues. Here the CDR3 DNA reads TGCGCCAGCAGCTTAGACAGGGGATGGGAGCAGTACTTC. This gives the protein CASSLDRGWEQYF. The full variable domain, completed using reference TRBV5-1 and TRBJ2-7, is KAGVTQTPRYLIKTRGQQVTLSCSPISGHRSVSWYQQTPGQGLQFLFEYFSETQRNKGNFPGRFSGRQFSNSRSEMNVSTLELGDSALYLCASSLDRGWEQYFGPGTRLTVT.

The chain uses TRBV7-3 and TRBJ1-2; a weak D match, TRBD1 (6 bases). The V end was cut by 4 bases, the J end by 2 bases, with 14 bases between. Per the germline V gene, CDR1 is SGHTA and CDR2 is FQGTGA. This CDR3 spans 15 amino acids. The CDR3 loop is CASSSFTGTNYGYTF. CDR3 nucleotide sequence: TGTGCCAGCAGCTCGTTTACCGGGACAAACTATGGCTACACCTTC.

This chain links TRBV30 with TRBJ2-1; maybe TRBD1 (5 bases). CDR3 length equals 12 residues. Trimming took 2 bases from V and 6 from J, leaving 8 bases between them. Per germline, CDR1 GTSNPN and CDR2 SVGIG (reference sequence). The CDR3 DNA follows: TGTGCCTGGAGTCTGGGGCGCAATGAGCAGTTCTTC. It codes for CAWSLGRNEQFF.

V usage is TRBV5-4 and J usage is TRBJ1-2; possible D gene TRBD1, 5 bases. In germline, CDR1 is SGHNT, CDR2 YYREEE (reference sequence). CDR3 length: 15 residues. Trimming cost V 5 bases and J 1 base, with 15 bases left between them. CDR3 nucleotide sequence: TGTGCCAGCAGGCCCACGGGGGAGGGTAACTATGGCTACACCTTC. Its protein is CASRPTGEGNYGYTF.

The chain employs TRBV3-1 (or the pseudogene TRBV3-2) and TRBJ2-3; D is uncertain. Germline lookup yields CDR1 LGHDT and CDR2 YNNKEL (reference sequence). The CDR3 has 13 residues. V was trimmed by 5 bases and J by 6 bases, leaving 12 bases between them. This chain's CDR3 is CASSWVAGDTQYF. DNA for the CDR3: TGTGCCAGCAGCTGGGTTGCCGGGGATACGCAGTATTTT.

This rearrangement joins TRBV30 to TRBJ2-5, with 8 bases that match TRBD1. This CDR3 spans 13 amino acids. The germline V gene has CDR1 GTSNPN and CDR2 SVGIG (reference sequence). The V segment lost 5 bases and the J segment 5 bases; nucleotides outside the gene matches: 7. The CDR3 sequence: CAWGQGLGETQYF. The CDR3 DNA follows: TGTGCCTGGGGACAGGGCTTGGGGGAGACCCAGTACTTC.

This clone occurred a few times. The chain is built from TRBV11-2 and TRBJ2-4; 8 bases agree with TRBD2. J gave up 8 bases and V 7 bases, and 4 bases lay outside the gene matches. Germline V lookup: CDR1 SGHAT, CDR2 FQNNGV. The CDR3 totals 12 residues. CDR3 amino acids: CASKTSADIQYF. The CDR3 bases are TGTGCCAGCAAGACTAGCGCGGACATTCAGTACTTC.

This chain uses TRBV6-5 with TRBJ1-1; D might be TRBD1 (5 bases). This CDR3 is 12 amino acids long. Trimming took off 3 bases at V and 6 bases at J, with 8 bases between the two ends. The germline V gene encodes CDR1 MNHEY and CDR2 SVGAGI. The CDR3 DNA is TGTGCCAGCAGTTATGGGGGGGCTGAAGCTTTCTTT. It encodes CASSYGGAEAFF.

The table lists this clone with a few counts. The gene calls are TRBV6-5 and TRBJ2-7; 9 nucleotides line up with TRBD1. The V gene's germline CDR1 is MNHEY and CDR2 SVGAGI. The CDR3 totals 15 residues. The V and J ends lost 6 bases and 3 bases, in that order; junction bases with no gene match: 9. Written as DNA, the CDR3 is TGTGCCAGCAGCCCCCTCGGGACAGGGAACTACGAGCAGTACTTC. Amino acid sequence: CASSPLGTGNYEQYF.

This clone was recorded a few times. The chain employs TRBV7-9 and TRBJ2-7; TRBD2 matches 8 bases. Looked up from germline, CDR1 is SEHNR and CDR2 is FQNEAQ (reference sequence). This CDR3 spans 15 amino acids. V lost 1 base and J lost 3; bases outside the gene matches: 5. DNA of the CDR3: TGTGCCAGCAGCTTAGTAGGTACTAGCGGCTACGAGCAGTACTTC. This gives the protein CASSLVGTSGYEQYF.

The chain couples TRBV19 to TRBJ2-2; tentatively, D is TRBD2 (6 bases). The CDR3 has 15 amino acids. Trimming stripped 10 bases from V and 7 bases from J, with 22 bases between. Germline-derived CDR1 and CDR2 are LNHDA and SQIVND (reference sequence). The CDR3 region is CAIGLTGVSGGELFF. In DNA form, the CDR3 reads TGTGCCATAGGCCTCACGGGAGTAAGTGGCGGGGAGCTGTTTTTT. Supplemented by reference TRBV19 and TRBJ2-2, the full variable domain reads DGGITQSPKYLFRKEGQNVTLSCEQNLNHDAMYWYRQDPGQGLRLIYYSQIVNDFQKGDIAEGYSVSREKKESFPLTVTSAQKNPTAFYLCAIGLTGVSGGELFFGEGSRLTVL.

This clone was seen a single time. The V call is TRBV18, the J call TRBJ1-2; no firm D call. With 3 bases removed from V and 1 base from J, the gap between germline ends came to 12 bases. Germline loops: CDR1 KGHSH, CDR2 LQKENI. The CDR3 length is 15 residues. The CDR3 DNA sequence: TGTGCCAGCTCACCGACTTCCTCTGATAACTATGGCTACACCTTC. As protein: CASSPTSSDNYGYTF.

J is TRBJ2-7 and V is TRBV28, with D possibly matching TRBD1 (5 bases). Trimming took off 5 bases at V and 7 bases at J, with 18 bases between the two ends. The CDR3 is made up of 14 amino acids. CDR1 MDHEN and CDR2 SYDVKM come from the germline V gene. The CDR3 bases are TGTGCCAGCAGTAAGCAGGGTTCCAAGGGAGAGCAGTACTTC. This gives the protein CASSKQGSKGEQYF.

The rearrangement links TRBV6-1 to TRBJ2-5, with 13 bases lining up with TRBD2. There are 16 residues in the CDR3. Trimming removed 1 base from V and 4 bases from J; junction bases left unmatched: 3. Germline-derived CDR1 and CDR2 are MNHNS and SASEGT. DNA of the CDR3: TGTGCCAGCAGTGAAGTCTGGACTAGCGGGAGAGAGACCCAGTACTTC. Its protein is CASSEVWTSGRETQYF.

The chain carries TRBV5-5 and TRBJ1-5; no definite D call. The CDR3 has 15 amino acids. Germline V gene lookup returns CDR1 SGHKS and CDR2 YYEKEE (reference sequence). V was pared by 2 bases and J by 5 bases, with 14 bases between. CDR3 amino acids: CASSLIGGIDQPQHF. CDR3 nucleotide sequence: TGTGCCAGCAGCTTAATTGGAGGGATCGATCAGCCCCAGCATTTT.

This clone was recorded once. The chain joins TRBV7-2 to TRBJ1-2; D perhaps matches TRBD1 (5 bases). This CDR3 spans 12 amino acids. V shed 2 bases and J shed 5 bases, with 6 bases lying between them. Per germline, CDR1 SGHTA and CDR2 FQGNSA. The CDR3 DNA is TGTGCCAGCAGCTTACAGGGTTATGGCTACACCTTC. Its protein product is CASSLQGYGYTF. Full variable domain (outside the CDR3, taken from reference TRBV7-2 and TRBJ1-2): GAGVSQSPSNKVTEKGKDVELRCDPISGHTALYWYRQSLGQGLEFLIYFQGNSAPDKSGLPSDRFSAERTGGSVSTLTIQRTQQEDSAVYLCASSLQGYGYTFGSGTRLTVV.

The genes are TRBV5-6 and TRBJ2-5; 9 bases fit TRBD2. CDR1 is SGHDT, CDR2 YYEEEE, per germline. This CDR3 is 16 amino acids long. The V and J ends lost 0 bases and 4 bases, in that order; junction bases with no gene match: 7. The CDR3 coding sequence is TGTGCCAGCAGCTTGGAGGGGCGGGAGGGCCGAGAGACCCAGTACTTC. Encoded protein: CASSLEGREGRETQYF.

This clone was seen only a few times. The chain joins TRBV30 to TRBJ1-5; D call uncertain. Germline CDR1 and CDR2: GTSNPN and SVGIG (reference sequence). Trimming took off 5 bases at V and 6 bases at J, with 8 bases between the two ends. CDR3 length equals 11 residues. CDR3 nucleotides: TGTGCCTGGGGTAGTTCTCAGCCCCAGCATTTT. Encoded protein: CAWGSSQPQHF.

J is TRBJ1-4 and V is TRBV19; no clear D gene. The V gene's germline CDR1 is LNHDA and CDR2 SQIVND (reference sequence). This CDR3 is built from 17 residues. V was pared by 4 bases and J by 0 bases, with 15 bases between. The CDR3 DNA is TGTGCCAGTAGTACGTTCGGAGAGGGCCCAACTAATGAAAAACTGTTTTTT. As protein: CASSTFGEGPTNEKLFF.

The rearrangement links TRBV12-3 or TRBV12-4 to TRBJ1-3; possible D gene TRBD1, 6 bases. V lost 5 bases and J 4 bases, leaving 9 bases between the germline ends. CDR3 size: 13 residues. This CDR3 is CASSRDIGNTIYF. As DNA, the CDR3 is TGTGCCAGCAGTCGGGACATCGGAAACACCATATATTTT.

This clone has only a few counts. This chain connects TRBV27 to TRBJ2-7, with TRBD2 matching 8 bases. Trimming at V came to 5 bases and at J to 3 bases, leaving 6 bases not matched to a gene. Per germline, CDR1 MNHEY and CDR2 SMNVEV (reference sequence). CDR3 length: 14 amino acids. CDR3 sequence reads: CASSHGTRLYEQYF. The CDR3 region has the DNA TGTGCCAGCAGTCACGGGACTAGACTCTACGAGCAGTACTTC.

CDR3 in amino acids: CASSGVNSNQPQHF. Here the CDR3 DNA reads TGTGCCAGCTCGGGAGTTAATAGCAATCAGCCCCAGCATTTT. This rearrangement joins TRBV19 to TRBJ1-5; D is ambiguous. The germline CDR1 and CDR2 sequences are LNHDA and SQIVND (reference sequence). This CDR3 spans 14 amino acids. Deletions cut 9 bases from V and 0 bases from J, with 12 bases between.